This T cell receptor beta chain emerged from a study of blood T cell repertoires in COVID-19. Study background: COVID-19 samples from acute and convalescent phases originated in the United States, Italy and Spain. In each case, the material was cDNA or gDNA derived from T cells, B-cell-depleted T cells, or PBMCs.

Measured with immunoSEQ multiplex PCR; TCRdb has only the in-frame clones, and not every one. This sample has 140,000 or so clones; 80% to 90% occur once, and the top ten carry 1.5% to 2%. This CDR3 has 15 amino acids. V trimming: 5 bases; J trimming: 4 bases; junction bases outside the gene matches: 10. Germline CDR1 and CDR2: MNHEY and SMNVEV (reference sequence). The TCR was taken from a woman in her 50s with acute or convalescent COVID-19. Specimen: peripheral blood. V is TRBV27 and J is TRBJ2-5, with TRBD2 matching over 7 bases. CDR3 loop: CASSPLTSSGETQYF. CDR3 DNA sequence: TGTGCCAGCAGTCCATTGACTAGCAGCGGAGAGACCCAGTACTTC.